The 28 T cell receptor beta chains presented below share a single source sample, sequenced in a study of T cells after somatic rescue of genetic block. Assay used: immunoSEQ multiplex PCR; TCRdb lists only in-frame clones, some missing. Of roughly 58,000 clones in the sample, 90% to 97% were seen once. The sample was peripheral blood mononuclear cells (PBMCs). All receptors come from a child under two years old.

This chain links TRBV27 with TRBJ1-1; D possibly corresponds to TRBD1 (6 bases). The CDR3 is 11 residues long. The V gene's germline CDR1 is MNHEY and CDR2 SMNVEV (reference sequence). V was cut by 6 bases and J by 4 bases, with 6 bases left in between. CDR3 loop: CASRQGTEAFF. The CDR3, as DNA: TGTGCCAGCAGACAGGGCACTGAAGCTTTCTTT.

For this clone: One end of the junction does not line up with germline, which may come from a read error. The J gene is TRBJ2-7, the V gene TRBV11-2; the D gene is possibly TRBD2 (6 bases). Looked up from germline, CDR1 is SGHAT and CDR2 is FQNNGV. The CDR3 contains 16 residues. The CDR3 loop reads CASSLISRGTSYQQYF. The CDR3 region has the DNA TGTGCCAGCAGCTTAATTAGTCGGGGGACCTCCTACCAGCAGTACTTC. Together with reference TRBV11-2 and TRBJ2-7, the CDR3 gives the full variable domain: EAGVAQSPRYKIIEKRQSVAFWCNPISGHATLYWYQQILGQGPKLLIQFQNNGVVDDSQLPKDRFSAERLKGVDSTLKIQPAKLEDSAVYLCASSLISRGTSYQQYFGPGTRLTVT.

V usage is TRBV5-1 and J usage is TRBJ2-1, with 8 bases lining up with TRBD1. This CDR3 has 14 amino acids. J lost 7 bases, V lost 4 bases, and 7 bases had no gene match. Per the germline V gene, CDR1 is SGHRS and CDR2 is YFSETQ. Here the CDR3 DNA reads TGCGCCAGCAGCCCAGTCGGACAGGGAAATGAGCAGTTCTTC. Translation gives CASSPVGQGNEQFF. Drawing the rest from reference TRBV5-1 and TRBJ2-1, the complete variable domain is KAGVTQTPRYLIKTRGQQVTLSCSPISGHRSVSWYQQTPGQGLQFLFEYFSETQRNKGNFPGRFSGRQFSNSRSEMNVSTLELGDSALYLCASSPVGQGNEQFFGPGTRLTVL.

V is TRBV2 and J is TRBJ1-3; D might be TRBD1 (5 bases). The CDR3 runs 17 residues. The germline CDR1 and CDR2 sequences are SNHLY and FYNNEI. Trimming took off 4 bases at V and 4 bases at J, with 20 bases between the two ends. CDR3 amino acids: CASSAVLRRGSGNTIYF. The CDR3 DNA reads TGTGCCAGCAGTGCCGTACTCCGGCGGGGGTCCGGAAACACCATATATTTT.

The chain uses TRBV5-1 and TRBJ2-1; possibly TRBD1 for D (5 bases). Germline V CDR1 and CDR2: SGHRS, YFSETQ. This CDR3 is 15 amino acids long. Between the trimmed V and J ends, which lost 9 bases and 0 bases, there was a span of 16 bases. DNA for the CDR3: TGCGCCACATCTCTCGGACAATACTCCTACAATGAGCAGTTCTTC. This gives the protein CATSLGQYSYNEQFF.

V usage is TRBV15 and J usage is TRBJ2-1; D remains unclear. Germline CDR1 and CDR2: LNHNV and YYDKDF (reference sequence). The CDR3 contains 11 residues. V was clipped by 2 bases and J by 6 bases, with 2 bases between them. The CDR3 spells CATSRSNEQFF. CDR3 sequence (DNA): TGTGCCACCAGCAGAAGCAATGAGCAGTTCTTC.

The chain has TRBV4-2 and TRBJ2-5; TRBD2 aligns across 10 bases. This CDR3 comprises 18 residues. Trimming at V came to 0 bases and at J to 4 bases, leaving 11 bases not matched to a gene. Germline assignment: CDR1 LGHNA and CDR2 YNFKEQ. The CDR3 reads CASSQEAHSSGSGETQYF. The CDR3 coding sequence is TGTGCCAGCAGCCAAGAAGCCCATTCTAGCGGGAGCGGAGAGACCCAGTACTTC.

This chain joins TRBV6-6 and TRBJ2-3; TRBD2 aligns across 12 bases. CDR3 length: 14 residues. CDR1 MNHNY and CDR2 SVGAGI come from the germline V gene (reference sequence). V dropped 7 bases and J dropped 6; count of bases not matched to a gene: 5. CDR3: CASTRTSGTDTQYF. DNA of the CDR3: TGTGCCAGCACCCGGACTAGCGGGACCGATACGCAGTATTTT.

The CDR3, as DNA: TGTGCCAGCAGCTCGCCCTCTGGAAACACCATATATTTT. It translates to CASSSPSGNTIYF. The J gene is TRBJ1-3, the V gene TRBV9, with D uncertain. Trimming stripped 4 bases from V and 0 bases from J, with 5 bases between. CDR1 is SGDLS, CDR2 YYNGEE, per germline. The CDR3 sequence is 13 residues long.

CDR3 sequence reads: CASRWGGNTEAFF. CDR3 DNA: TGCGCCAGCAGATGGGGAGGAAACACTGAAGCTTTCTTT. This chain links TRBV5-1 with TRBJ1-1; D not resolved. There are 13 residues in the CDR3. Germline assignment: CDR1 SGHRS and CDR2 YFSETQ. V lost 5 bases, J lost 2 bases, and 10 bases lay in between.

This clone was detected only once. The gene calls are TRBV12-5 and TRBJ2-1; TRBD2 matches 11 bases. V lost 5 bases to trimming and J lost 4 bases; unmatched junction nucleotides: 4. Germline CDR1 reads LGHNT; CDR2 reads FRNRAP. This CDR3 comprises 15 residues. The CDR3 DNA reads TGTGCTAGTGGTCTCCGACTAGCGGGGTACAATGAGCAGTTCTTC. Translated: CASGLRLAGYNEQFF.

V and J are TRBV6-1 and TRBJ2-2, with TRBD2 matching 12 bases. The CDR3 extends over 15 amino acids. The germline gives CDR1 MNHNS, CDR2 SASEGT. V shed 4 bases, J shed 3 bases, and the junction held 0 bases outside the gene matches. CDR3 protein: CASSGLAGDTGELFF. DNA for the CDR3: TGTGCCAGCAGTGGACTAGCGGGAGACACCGGGGAGCTGTTTTTT.

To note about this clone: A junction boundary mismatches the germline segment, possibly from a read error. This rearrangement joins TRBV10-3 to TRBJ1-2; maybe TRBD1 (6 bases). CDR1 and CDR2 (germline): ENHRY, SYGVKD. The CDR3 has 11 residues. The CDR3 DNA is TGTGCCATCAGTGAAGGGGTGGGGGGCCACTTC. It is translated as CAISEGVGGHF.

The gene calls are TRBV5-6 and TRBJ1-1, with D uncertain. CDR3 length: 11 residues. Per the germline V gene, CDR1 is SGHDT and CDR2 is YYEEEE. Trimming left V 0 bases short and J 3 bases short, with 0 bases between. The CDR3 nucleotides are TGTGCCAGCAGCTTGGACACTGAAGCTTTCTTT. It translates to CASSLDTEAFF.

CDR3 bases: TGTGCCAGTAGTATAGGCACGAACACCGGGGAGCTGTTTTTT. It translates to CASSIGTNTGELFF. The V call is TRBV19, the J call TRBJ2-2; D unclear. Germline CDR1 reads LNHDA; CDR2 reads SQIVND (reference sequence). Between the trimmed V and J ends, which lost 1 base and 0 bases, there was a span of 3 bases. This CDR3 is built from 14 residues.

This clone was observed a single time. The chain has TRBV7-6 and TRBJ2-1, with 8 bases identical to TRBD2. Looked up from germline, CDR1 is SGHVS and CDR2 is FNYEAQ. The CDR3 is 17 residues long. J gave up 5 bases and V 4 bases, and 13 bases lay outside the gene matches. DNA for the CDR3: TGTGCCAGCAGCTCACTCGACCCTAGCGGGCAAGACAATGAGCAGTTCTTC. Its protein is CASSSLDPSGQDNEQFF. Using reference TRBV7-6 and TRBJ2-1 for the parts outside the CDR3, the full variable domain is GAGVSQSPRYKVTKRGQDVALRCDPISGHVSLYWYRQALGQGPEFLTYFNYEAQQDKSGLPNDRFSAERPEGSISTLTIQRTEQRDSAMYRCASSSLDPSGQDNEQFFGPGTRLTVL.

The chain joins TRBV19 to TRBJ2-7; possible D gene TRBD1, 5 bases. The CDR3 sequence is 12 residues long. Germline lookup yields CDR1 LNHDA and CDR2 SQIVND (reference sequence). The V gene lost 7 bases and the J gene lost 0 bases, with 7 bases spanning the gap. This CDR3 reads CASKDNSYEQYF. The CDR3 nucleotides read TGTGCCAGTAAGGACAACTCCTACGAGCAGTACTTC.

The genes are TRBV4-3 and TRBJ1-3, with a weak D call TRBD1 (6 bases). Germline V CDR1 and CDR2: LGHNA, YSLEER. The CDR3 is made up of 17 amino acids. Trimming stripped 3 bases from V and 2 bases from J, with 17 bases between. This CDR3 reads CASSQRPSGETGNTIYF. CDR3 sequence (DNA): TGCGCCAGCAGCCAGAGACCCTCAGGGGAGACTGGAAACACCATATATTTT.

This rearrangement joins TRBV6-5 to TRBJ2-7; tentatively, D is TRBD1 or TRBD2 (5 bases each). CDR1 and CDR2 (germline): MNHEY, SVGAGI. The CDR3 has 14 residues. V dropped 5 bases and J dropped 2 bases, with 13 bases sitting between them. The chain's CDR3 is CASSRSGTTYEQYF. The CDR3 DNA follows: TGTGCCAGCAGTAGGTCCGGGACGACCTACGAGCAGTACTTC.

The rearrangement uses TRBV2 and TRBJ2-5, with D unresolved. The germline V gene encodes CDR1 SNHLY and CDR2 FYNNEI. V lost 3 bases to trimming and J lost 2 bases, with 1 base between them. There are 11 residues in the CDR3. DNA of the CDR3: TGTGCCAGCAGTGAGCAAGAGACCCAGTACTTC. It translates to CASSEQETQYF.

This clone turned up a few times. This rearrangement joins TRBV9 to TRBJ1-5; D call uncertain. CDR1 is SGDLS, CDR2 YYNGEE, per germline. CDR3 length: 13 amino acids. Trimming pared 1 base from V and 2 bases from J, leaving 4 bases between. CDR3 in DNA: TGTGCCAGCAGCGTACAGGGCAATCAGCCCCAGCATTTT. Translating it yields CASSVQGNQPQHF.

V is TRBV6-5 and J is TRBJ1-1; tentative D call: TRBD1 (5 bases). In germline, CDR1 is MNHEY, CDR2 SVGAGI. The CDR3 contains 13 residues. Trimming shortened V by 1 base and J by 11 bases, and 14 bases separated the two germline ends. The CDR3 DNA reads TGTGCCAGCAGTTACTATTCCAGAGGGGAGGCTTTCTTT. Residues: CASSYYSRGEAFF.

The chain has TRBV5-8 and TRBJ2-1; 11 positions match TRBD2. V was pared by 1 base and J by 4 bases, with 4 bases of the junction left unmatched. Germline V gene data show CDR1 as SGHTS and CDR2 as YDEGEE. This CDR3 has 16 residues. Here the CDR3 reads CASSLRTSGFYNEQFF. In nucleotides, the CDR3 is TGTGCCAGCAGCTTGCGGACTAGCGGGTTTTACAATGAGCAGTTCTTC.

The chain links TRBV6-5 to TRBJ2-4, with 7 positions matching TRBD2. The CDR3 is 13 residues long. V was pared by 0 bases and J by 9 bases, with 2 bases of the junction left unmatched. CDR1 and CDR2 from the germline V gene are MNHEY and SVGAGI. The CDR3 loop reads CASSYSGEGIQYF. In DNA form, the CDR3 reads TGTGCCAGCAGTTACTCCGGGGAGGGCATTCAGTACTTC.

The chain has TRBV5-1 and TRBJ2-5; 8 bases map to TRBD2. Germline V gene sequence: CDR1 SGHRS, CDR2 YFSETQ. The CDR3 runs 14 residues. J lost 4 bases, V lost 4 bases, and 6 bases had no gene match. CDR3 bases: TGCGCCAGCAGCCCCGGGAGGGCGGGAGAGACCCAGTACTTC. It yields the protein CASSPGRAGETQYF.

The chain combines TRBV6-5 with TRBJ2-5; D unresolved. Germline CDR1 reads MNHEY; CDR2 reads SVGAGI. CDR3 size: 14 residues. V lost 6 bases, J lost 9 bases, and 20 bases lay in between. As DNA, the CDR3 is TGTGCCAGCAGCCGCGGCCCGTACGGCGAGGCCCAGTACTTC. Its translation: CASSRGPYGEAQYF.

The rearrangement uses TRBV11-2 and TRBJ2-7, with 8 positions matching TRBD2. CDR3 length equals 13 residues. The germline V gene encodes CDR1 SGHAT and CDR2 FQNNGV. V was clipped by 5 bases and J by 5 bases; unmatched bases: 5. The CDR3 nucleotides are TGTGCCAGCAGCCAAAGCGGGAGCCACGAGCAGTACTTC. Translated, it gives CASSQSGSHEQYF.

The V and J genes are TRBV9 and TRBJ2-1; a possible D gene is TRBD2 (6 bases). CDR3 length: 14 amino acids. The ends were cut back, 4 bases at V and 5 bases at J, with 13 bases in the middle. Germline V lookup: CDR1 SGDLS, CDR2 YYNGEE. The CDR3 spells CASSPIGGDNEQFF. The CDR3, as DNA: TGTGCCAGCAGCCCCATTGGAGGGGACAATGAGCAGTTCTTC.